This section outlines one TCR beta chain sequence together with its context. As yet, its antigen is unknown. Method: immunoSEQ multiplex PCR; TCRdb's copy keeps in-frame clones and lacks some. The profile shows fewer than 130,000 clones, more than 90% of them singletons. These data are taken from a study of T cell responses to AZD1222 COVID-19 vaccine. Study observations and caveats: Clonal diversity was possibly underestimated, and the donors were mostly white British, with more females. Within unmutated variant regions lay the reported targets of nearly half of spike-specific TCRs.

The ends were cut back, 0 bases at V and 4 bases at J, with 11 bases in the middle. There are 15 residues in the CDR3. Germline V gene data show CDR1 as SGHNT and CDR2 as YYREEE (reference sequence). The sequence was obtained from an adult in good health. The chain employs TRBV5-4 and TRBJ1-5; unclear D gene. The sequencing used peripheral blood, collected on day 0 of AZD1222 vaccination. In nucleotides, the CDR3 is TGTGCCAGCAGCTTGGATGGTCAGCCAAATCAGCCCCAGCATTTT. It is translated as CASSLDGQPNQPQHF.